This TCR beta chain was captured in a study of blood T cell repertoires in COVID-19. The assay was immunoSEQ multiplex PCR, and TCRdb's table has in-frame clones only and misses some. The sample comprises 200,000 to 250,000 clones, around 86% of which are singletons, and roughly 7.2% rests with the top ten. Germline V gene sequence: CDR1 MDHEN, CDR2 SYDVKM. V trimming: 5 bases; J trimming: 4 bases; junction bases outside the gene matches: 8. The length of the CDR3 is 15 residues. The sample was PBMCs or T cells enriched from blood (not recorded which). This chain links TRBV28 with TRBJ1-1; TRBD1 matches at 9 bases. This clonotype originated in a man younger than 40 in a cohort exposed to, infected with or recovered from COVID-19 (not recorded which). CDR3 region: CASSPSGQGSTEAFF. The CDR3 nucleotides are TGTGCCAGCAGTCCCTCTGGACAGGGGAGCACTGAAGCTTTCTTT. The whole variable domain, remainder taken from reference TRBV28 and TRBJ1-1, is DVKVTQSSRYLVKRTGEKVFLECVQDMDHENMFWYRQDPGLGLRLIYFSYDVKMKEKGDIPEGYSVSREKKERFSLILESASTNQTSMYLCASSPSGQGSTEAFFGQGTRLTVV.